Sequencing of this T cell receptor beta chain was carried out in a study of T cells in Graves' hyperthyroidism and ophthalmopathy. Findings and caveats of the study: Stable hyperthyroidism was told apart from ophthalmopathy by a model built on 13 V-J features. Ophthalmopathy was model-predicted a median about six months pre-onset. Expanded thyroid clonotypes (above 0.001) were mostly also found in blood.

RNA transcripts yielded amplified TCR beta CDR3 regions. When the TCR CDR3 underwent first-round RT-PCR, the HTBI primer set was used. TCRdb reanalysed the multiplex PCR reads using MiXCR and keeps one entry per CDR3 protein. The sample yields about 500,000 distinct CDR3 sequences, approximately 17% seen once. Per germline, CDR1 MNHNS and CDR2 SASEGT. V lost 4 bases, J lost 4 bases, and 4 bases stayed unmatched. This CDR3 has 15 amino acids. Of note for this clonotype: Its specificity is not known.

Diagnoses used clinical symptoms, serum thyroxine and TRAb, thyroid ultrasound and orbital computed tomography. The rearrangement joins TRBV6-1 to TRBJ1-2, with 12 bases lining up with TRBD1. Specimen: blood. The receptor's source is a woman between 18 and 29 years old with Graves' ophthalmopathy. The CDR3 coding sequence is TGTGCCAGCAGTGGGGACAGGGGGCGCATCTATGGCTACACCTTC. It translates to CASSGDRGRIYGYTF.